These 15 T cell receptor beta chains were sequenced from one sample in a study of monozygotic twins with inflammatory bowel disease. From its re-call of the 5' RACE reads, TCRdb lists each CDR3 protein once, without DNA. The listing contains about 170,000 distinct CDR3 sequences. What was sequenced was blood. These receptors came from a human donor with ulcerative colitis or Crohn's disease, or a healthy co-twin of an affected twin (not recorded which).

V gene TRBV18 combines with J gene TRBJ1-6; TCRdb lists TRBD1, though no DNA is available to test this call. Looked up from germline, CDR1 is KGHSH and CDR2 is LQKENI. This CDR3 has 16 residues. CDR3 region: CASSPRTDPNNSPLHF.

J is TRBJ2-3 and V is TRBV10-2. Germline CDR1 is WSHSY and CDR2 is SAAADI. There are 12 residues in the CDR3. The CDR3 loop reads CASSELTDTQYF.

This chain links TRBV20-1 with TRBJ2-1; TCRdb names TRBD2, which stays unverified in the absence of DNA. This CDR3 region has 14 residues. Germline V gives CDR1 DFQATT, CDR2 SNEGSKA (reference sequence). The CDR3 region is CSVFAGGAYNEQFF.

CDR3 sequence: CASSAPESAQGPLHF. The gene calls are TRBV9 and TRBJ1-6; no DNA is available, so the TRBD1 call from TCRdb remains unchecked. Germline V gene data show CDR1 as SGDLS and CDR2 as YYNGEE. The CDR3 sequence is 15 residues long. Full variable domain (remainder filled in from reference TRBV9 and TRBJ1-6): DSGVTQTPKHLITATGQRVTLRCSPRSGDLSVYWYQQSLDQGLQFLIQYYNGEERAKGNILERFSAQQFPDLHSELNLSSLELGDSALYFCASSAPESAQGPLHFGNGTRLTVT.

The chain couples TRBV19 to TRBJ2-7; TCRdb's D call, TRBD2, is unchecked because there is no DNA. The CDR3 is made up of 21 amino acids. Germline V gene sequence: CDR1 LNHDA, CDR2 SQIVND (reference sequence). The CDR3 loop is CASSILRVPPWGLILTYEQYF.

The V call is TRBV11-2, the J call TRBJ2-1; TCRdb's D call of TRBD2 is untestable without DNA. Germline V gene sequence: CDR1 SGHAT, CDR2 FQNNGV. There are 14 residues in the CDR3. CDR3 loop: CASSLFAGGNEQFF. Full variable domain (rest looked up from reference TRBV11-2 and TRBJ2-1): EAGVAQSPRYKIIEKRQSVAFWCNPISGHATLYWYQQILGQGPKLLIQFQNNGVVDDSQLPKDRFSAERLKGVDSTLKIQPAKLEDSAVYLCASSLFAGGNEQFFGPGTRLTVL.

This rearrangement joins TRBV2 to TRBJ1-2; the TCRdb call, TRBD1, lacks DNA for checking. The germline V gene encodes CDR1 SNHLY and CDR2 FYNNEI. This CDR3 has 15 residues. The CDR3 sequence is CASSEDRGRPYGYTF.

The chain is built from TRBV28 and TRBJ1-6. Per germline, CDR1 MDHEN and CDR2 SYDVKM. The CDR3 runs to 13 residues. CDR3 residues: CASSPVRNSPLHF.

The chain is built from TRBV28 and TRBJ2-3. This CDR3 is 12 amino acids long. Germline V gene data show CDR1 as MDHEN and CDR2 as SYDVKM. Here the CDR3 reads CASSLQVDTQYF. The full variable domain, its missing parts supplied by reference TRBV28 and TRBJ2-3, is DVKVTQSSRYLVKRTGEKVFLECVQDMDHENMFWYRQDPGLGLRLIYFSYDVKMKEKGDIPEGYSVSREKKERFSLILESASTNQTSMYLCASSLQVDTQYFGPGTRLTVL.

This chain uses TRBV5-1 with TRBJ2-1; absent DNA, TCRdb's TRBD2 call cannot be checked. Germline CDR1 is SGHRS and CDR2 is YFSETQ. This CDR3 spans 18 amino acids. The CDR3: CASSPLAGGLSSYNEQFF.

The V call is TRBV5-1, the J call TRBJ1-2; TCRdb's D gene call, TRBD1, goes unchecked for lack of DNA. CDR1 is SGHRS, CDR2 YFSETQ, per germline. There are 14 residues in the CDR3. CDR3 region: CASSLGQGTDGYTF.

This chain uses TRBV2 with TRBJ2-2; absent DNA, TCRdb's TRBD1 call cannot be checked. The CDR3 extends over 15 amino acids. CDR1 SNHLY and CDR2 FYNNEI come from the germline V gene. CDR3 sequence: CASSEVRGSTGELFF.

The chain links TRBV6-1 to TRBJ1-2; no DNA is available, so the TRBD1 call from TCRdb remains unchecked. This CDR3 is 14 amino acids long. From germline, CDR1 is MNHNS and CDR2 SASEGT. The CDR3 spells CASMRVDRAGGYTF.

The V gene is TRBV19, the J gene TRBJ2-6; TCRdb's D gene call, TRBD1, goes unchecked for lack of DNA. The V gene's germline CDR1 is LNHDA and CDR2 SQIVND (reference sequence). The CDR3 is 18 residues long. The CDR3 spells CASSGRGSLSSGANVLTF.

The chain is built from TRBV3-1 and TRBJ1-3; TCRdb proposes TRBD1, but this gene call is untestable without DNA. CDR3 size: 15 residues. CDR1 LGHDT and CDR2 YNNKEL come from the germline V gene (reference sequence). CDR3 sequence: CASSPPGVSGNTIYF.